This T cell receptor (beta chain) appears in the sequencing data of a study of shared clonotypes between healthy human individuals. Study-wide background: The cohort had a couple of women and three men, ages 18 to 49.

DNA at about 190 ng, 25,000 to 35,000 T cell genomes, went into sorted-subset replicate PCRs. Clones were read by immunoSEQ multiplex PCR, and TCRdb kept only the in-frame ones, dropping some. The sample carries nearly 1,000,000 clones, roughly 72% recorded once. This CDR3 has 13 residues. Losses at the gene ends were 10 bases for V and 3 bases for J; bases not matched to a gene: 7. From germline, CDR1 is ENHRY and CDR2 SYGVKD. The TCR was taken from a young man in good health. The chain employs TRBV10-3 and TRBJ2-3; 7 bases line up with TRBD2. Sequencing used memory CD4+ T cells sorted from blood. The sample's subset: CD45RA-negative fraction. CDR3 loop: CATAEGGTDTQYF. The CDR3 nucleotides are TGTGCCACCGCGGAGGGAGGGACAGATACGCAGTATTTT.